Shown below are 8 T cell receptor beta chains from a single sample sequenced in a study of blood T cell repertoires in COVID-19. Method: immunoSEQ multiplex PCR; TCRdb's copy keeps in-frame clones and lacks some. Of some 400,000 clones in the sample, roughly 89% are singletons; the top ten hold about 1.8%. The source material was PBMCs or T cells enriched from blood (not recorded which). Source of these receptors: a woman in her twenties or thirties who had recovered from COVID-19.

Here the CDR3 reads CASSLGLWVEQYF. CDR3 bases: TGTGCCAGCAGTTTGGGACTATGGGTCGAGCAGTACTTC. This rearrangement joins TRBV28 to TRBJ2-7; 7 bases agree with TRBD2. This CDR3 is built from 13 residues. The J segment lost 6 bases and the V segment lost 3 bases, leaving 5 bases of the junction unmatched. The germline gives CDR1 MDHEN, CDR2 SYDVKM.

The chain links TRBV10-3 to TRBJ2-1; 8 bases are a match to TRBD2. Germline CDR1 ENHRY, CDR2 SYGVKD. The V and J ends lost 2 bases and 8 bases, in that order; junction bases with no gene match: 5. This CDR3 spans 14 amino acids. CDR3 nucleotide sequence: TGTGCCATCAGTGAGCGGGGGGGGAGGGATGAGCAGTTCTTC. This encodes CAISERGGRDEQFF.

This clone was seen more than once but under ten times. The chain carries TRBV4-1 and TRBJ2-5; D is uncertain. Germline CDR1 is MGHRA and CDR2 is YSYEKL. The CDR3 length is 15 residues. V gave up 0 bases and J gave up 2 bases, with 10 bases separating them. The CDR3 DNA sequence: TGCGCCAGCAGCCAAGAGGGTATCAGGCAAGAGACCCAGTACTTC. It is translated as CASSQEGIRQETQYF.

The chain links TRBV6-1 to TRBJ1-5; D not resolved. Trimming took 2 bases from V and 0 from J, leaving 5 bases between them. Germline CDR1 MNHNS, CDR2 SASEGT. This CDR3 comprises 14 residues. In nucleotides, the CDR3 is TGTGCCAGCAGTGAAAATTATAGCAATCAGCCCCAGCATTTT. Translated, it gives CASSENYSNQPQHF.

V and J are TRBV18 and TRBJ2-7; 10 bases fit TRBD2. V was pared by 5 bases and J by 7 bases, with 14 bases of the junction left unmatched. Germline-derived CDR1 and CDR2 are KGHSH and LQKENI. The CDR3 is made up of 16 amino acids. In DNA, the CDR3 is TGTGCCAGCTCATCCCTAGCGGGGGCCACAAAGGGAGAGCAGTACTTC. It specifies CASSSLAGATKGEQYF.

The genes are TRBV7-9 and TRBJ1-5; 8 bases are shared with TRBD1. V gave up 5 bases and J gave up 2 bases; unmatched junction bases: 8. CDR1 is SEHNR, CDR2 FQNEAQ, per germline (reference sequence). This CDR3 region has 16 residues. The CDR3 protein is CASSNQGAGGNQPQHF. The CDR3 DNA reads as TGTGCCAGCAGCAACCAGGGGGCTGGGGGCAATCAGCCCCAGCATTTT.

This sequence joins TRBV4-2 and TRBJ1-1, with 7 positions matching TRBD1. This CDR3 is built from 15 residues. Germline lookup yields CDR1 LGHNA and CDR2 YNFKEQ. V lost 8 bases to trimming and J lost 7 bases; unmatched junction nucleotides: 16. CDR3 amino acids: CASSDPPDRAGEAFF. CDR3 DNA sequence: TGTGCCAGCTCCGACCCCCCAGACAGGGCGGGTGAAGCTTTCTTT.

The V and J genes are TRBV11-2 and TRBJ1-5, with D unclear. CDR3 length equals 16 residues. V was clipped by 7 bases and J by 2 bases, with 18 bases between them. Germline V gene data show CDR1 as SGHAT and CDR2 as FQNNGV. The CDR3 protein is CASTPGLVGRNQPQHF. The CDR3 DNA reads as TGTGCCAGCACCCCGGGGTTGGTCGGCCGCAATCAGCCCCAGCATTTT.